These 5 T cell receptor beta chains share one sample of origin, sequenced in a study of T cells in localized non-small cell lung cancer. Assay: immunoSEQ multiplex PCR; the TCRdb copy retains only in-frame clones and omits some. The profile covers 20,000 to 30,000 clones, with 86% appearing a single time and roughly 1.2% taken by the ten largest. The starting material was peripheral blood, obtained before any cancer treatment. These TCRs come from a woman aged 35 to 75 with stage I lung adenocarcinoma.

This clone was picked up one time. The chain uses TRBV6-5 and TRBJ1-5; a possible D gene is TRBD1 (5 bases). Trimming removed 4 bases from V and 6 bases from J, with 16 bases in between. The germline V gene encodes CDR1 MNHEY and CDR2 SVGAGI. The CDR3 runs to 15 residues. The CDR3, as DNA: TGTGCCAGCAGTTCAGCATCGGCAGGGAGTCAGCCCCAGCATTTT. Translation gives CASSSASAGSQPQHF.

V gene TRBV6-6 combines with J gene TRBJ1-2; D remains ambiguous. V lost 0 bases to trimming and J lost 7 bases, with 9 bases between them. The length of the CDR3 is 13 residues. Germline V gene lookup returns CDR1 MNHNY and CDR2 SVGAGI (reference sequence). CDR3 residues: CASSYSLSRGYTF. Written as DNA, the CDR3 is TGTGCCAGCAGTTACTCCCTGTCCCGTGGCTACACCTTC.

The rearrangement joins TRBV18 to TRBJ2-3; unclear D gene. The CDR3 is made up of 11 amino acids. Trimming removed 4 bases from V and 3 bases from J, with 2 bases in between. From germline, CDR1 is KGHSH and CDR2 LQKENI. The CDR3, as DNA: TGTGCCAGCTCACTTACAGATACGCAGTATTTT. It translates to CASSLTDTQYF.

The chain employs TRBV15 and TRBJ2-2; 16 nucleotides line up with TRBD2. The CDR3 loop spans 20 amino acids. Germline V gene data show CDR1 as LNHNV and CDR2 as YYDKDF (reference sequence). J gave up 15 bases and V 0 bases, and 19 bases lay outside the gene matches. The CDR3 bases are TGTGCCACCAGCAGAGATCCGGGTTCGGGGACTAGCGGGGGGGCGTCTGGGATGTTTTTT. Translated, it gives CATSRDPGSGTSGGASGMFF.

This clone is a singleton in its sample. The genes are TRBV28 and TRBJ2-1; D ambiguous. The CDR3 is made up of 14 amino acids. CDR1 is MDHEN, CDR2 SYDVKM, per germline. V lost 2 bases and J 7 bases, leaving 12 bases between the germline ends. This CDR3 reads CASSLRLRDNEQFF. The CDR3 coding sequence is TGTGCCAGCAGTTTACGCCTGAGAGATAATGAGCAGTTCTTC.